The 27 T cell receptor beta chains below all came from one sample that was sequenced in a study of T cell repertoires in cytomegalovirus infection. TCRdb re-called the reads through MiXCR, storing one row per CDR3 protein. This table has approximately 110,000 distinct CDR3 sequences, approximately 30% appearing once. These receptors have no identified antigens. The specimen was CD8+ T cells from cultured PBMCs, collected from culture after CMV antigen stimulation. All receptors derive from a human donor in good health (CMV status not recorded). Some clones in this sample may be carry-over from other donors' samples.

J is TRBJ2-3 and V is TRBV18; D is ambiguous. Trimming cost V 4 bases and J 0 bases, with 8 bases left between them. This CDR3 is 14 amino acids long. Per the germline V gene, CDR1 is KGHSH and CDR2 is LQKENI. The CDR3 is CASSRPRSTDTQYF. CDR3 DNA: TGTGCCAGCTCACGCCCTCGAAGCACAGATACGCAGTATTTT.

The CDR3 bases are TGTGCCAGCAGGCCGACGTGGTCACTTTCCAGTACACCCGGCACAGATACGCAGTATTTT. Its translation is CASRPTWSLSSTPGTDTQYF. The chain combines TRBV7-9 with TRBJ2-3; D is undetermined. Germline values: CDR1 SEHNR, CDR2 FQNEAQ (reference sequence). CDR3 length equals 20 residues. V lost 6 bases, J lost 1 base, and 29 bases lay in between. Full variable domain (missing parts from reference TRBV7-9 and TRBJ2-3): DTGVSQNPRHKITKRGQNVTFRCDPISEHNRLYWYRQTLGQGPEFLTYFQNEAQLEKSRLLSDRFSAERPKGSFSTLEIQRTEQGDSAMYLCASRPTWSLSSTPGTDTQYFGPGTRLTVL.

This clonotype was recorded at least ten times. CDR3 in DNA: TGTGCCAGCAGCTTTCAACCCTCTAGCACAGATACGCAGTATTTT. Amino acid sequence: CASSFQPSSTDTQYF. The chain recombines TRBV7-8 with TRBJ2-3; no definite D call. Per germline, CDR1 SGHVS and CDR2 FQNEAQ. V was trimmed by 3 bases and J by 0 bases, leaving 10 bases between them. The CDR3 covers 15 residues.

This clonotype was detected only once. The V call is TRBV9, the J call TRBJ1-1; D is perhaps TRBD1 (6 bases). Between the trimmed V and J ends, which lost 0 bases and 0 bases, there was a span of 9 bases. Germline CDR1 reads SGDLS; CDR2 reads YYNGEE. The CDR3 is made up of 15 amino acids. CDR3 DNA: TGTGCCAGCAGCGTAGGAAAGGGGGTGAACACTGAAGCTTTCTTT. It encodes CASSVGKGVNTEAFF.

The chain couples TRBV5-4 to TRBJ2-1; TRBD1 aligns across 8 bases. The junction had 6 bases not matched to a gene; V was cut back by 5 bases and J by 8 bases. The germline V gene has CDR1 SGHNT and CDR2 YYREEE (reference sequence). The CDR3 consists of 13 residues. CDR3 nucleotide sequence: TGTGCCAGCAGTTATGGACAGGGCTATGAGCAGTTCTTC. Residues: CASSYGQGYEQFF.

V gene TRBV7-3 combines with J gene TRBJ1-1; the D is unclear. This CDR3 spans 13 amino acids. The germline gives CDR1 SGHTA, CDR2 FQGTGA. V lost 1 base to trimming and J lost 3 bases, with 6 bases between them. In DNA, the CDR3 is TGTGCCAGCAGCTTAAACATCTACACTGAAGCTTTCTTT. Its protein product is CASSLNIYTEAFF. Together with reference TRBV7-3 and TRBJ1-1, the CDR3 gives the full variable domain: GAGVSQTPSNKVTEKGKYVELRCDPISGHTALYWYRQSLGQGPEFLIYFQGTGAADDSGLPNDRFFAVRPEGSVSTLKIQRTERGDSAVYLCASSLNIYTEAFFGQGTRLTVV.

The sample holds a few counts of this clonotype. The chain is built from TRBV4-3 and TRBJ1-4, with D unclear. CDR1 LGHNA and CDR2 YSLEER come from the germline V gene. V was pared by 3 bases and J by 0 bases, with 8 bases between. CDR3 length: 15 residues. CDR3 region: CASSHARTTNEKLFF. The CDR3 bases are TGCGCCAGCAGCCATGCCAGGACAACTAATGAAAAACTGTTTTTT.

This clonotype was recorded at least ten times. V and J are TRBV19 and TRBJ1-5; the D gene is possibly TRBD1 (6 bases). V gave up 6 bases and J gave up 1 base, with 16 bases separating them. Germline-derived CDR1 and CDR2 are LNHDA and SQIVND (reference sequence). The CDR3 covers 16 residues. CDR3 residues: CASSQTPQGSNQPQHF. CDR3 nucleotides: TGTGCCAGTAGCCAAACACCCCAGGGGAGCAATCAGCCCCAGCATTTT.

V gene TRBV10-3 combines with J gene TRBJ2-2; D tentatively reads TRBD1 or TRBD2 (6 bases each). The CDR3 runs to 15 residues. Between the trimmed V and J ends, which lost 6 bases and 7 bases, there was a span of 18 bases. The germline CDR1 and CDR2 sequences are ENHRY and SYGVKD. In DNA, the CDR3 is TGTGCCATCAGGGCCCGGGCAGGGGAGGTCGGGGAGCTGTTTTTT. It specifies CAIRARAGEVGELFF.

This clonotype was detected ten times or more. The chain joins TRBV7-2 to TRBJ2-3; D is possibly TRBD2 (6 bases). Per germline, CDR1 SGHTA and CDR2 FQGNSA. V was clipped by 3 bases and J by 1 base, with 14 bases between them. This CDR3 has 16 residues. The CDR3 sequence: CASSFKLTGGTDTQYF. CDR3 DNA: TGTGCCAGCAGCTTCAAATTGACGGGGGGCACAGATACGCAGTATTTT.

This clonotype occurred a few times. The V and J genes are TRBV6-2 or TRBV6-3 and TRBJ1-2; TRBD1 agrees at 9 bases. Looked up from germline, CDR1 is MNHEY and CDR2 is SVGEGT. V was clipped by 4 bases and J by 8 bases; unmatched bases: 5. This CDR3 has 13 residues. Here the CDR3 reads CASSWGTGRGYTF. The CDR3 bases are TGTGCCAGCAGTTGGGGGACAGGGCGAGGCTACACCTTC.

The CDR3 sequence is CASSTGTGAGSPLHF. In DNA form, the CDR3 reads TGTGCCAGCAGTACCGGGACAGGGGCCGGTTCACCCCTCCACTTT. V usage is TRBV12-3 or TRBV12-4 and J usage is TRBJ1-6, with 10 bases lining up with TRBD1. Trimming cost V 5 bases and J 9 bases; bases outside gene matches: 7. CDR3 length equals 15 residues.

This clonotype came up many times. The J gene is TRBJ2-7, the V gene TRBV7-8; the D is unclear. The ends were cut back, 1 base at V and 2 bases at J, with 12 bases in the middle. This CDR3 has 15 amino acids. Germline CDR1 reads SGHVS; CDR2 reads FQNEAQ. In nucleotides, the CDR3 is TGTGCCAGCAGCTTAGAAGCAGCTTATACCTACGAGCAGTACTTC. This sequence encodes CASSLEAAYTYEQYF.

J is TRBJ1-5 and V is TRBV6-2 or TRBV6-3; D might be TRBD1 (6 bases). CDR3 size: 15 residues. Trimming left V 6 bases short and J 2 bases short, with 14 bases between. The V gene's germline CDR1 is MNHEY and CDR2 SVGEGT. CDR3 in DNA: TGTGCCAGCAGACCCGACAGGAGTGGCAATCAGCCCCAGCATTTT. Its protein product is CASRPDRSGNQPQHF.

The J gene is TRBJ2-7, the V gene TRBV10-3; 9 nucleotides agree with TRBD2. V lost 8 bases to trimming and J lost 6 bases; unmatched junction nucleotides: 5. The CDR3 has 12 amino acids. Germline V lookup: CDR1 ENHRY, CDR2 SYGVKD. The CDR3 coding sequence is TGTGCCATCGGACTGACTAGCGGCGAGCAGTACTTC. This encodes CAIGLTSGEQYF.

This chain connects TRBV7-4 to TRBJ1-6; D possibly corresponds to TRBD1 (6 bases). The CDR3 has 17 amino acids. The germline gives CDR1 SGHVT, CDR2 SQSDAQ. Trimming cost V 4 bases and J 8 bases, with 21 bases left between them. CDR3 region: CASSSWEGLGGHSPLHF. CDR3 DNA: TGTGCCAGCAGCTCCTGGGAGGGCCTGGGGGGCCATTCACCCCTCCACTTT.

The chain employs TRBV27 and TRBJ2-5; a weak D match, TRBD2 (6 bases). The germline CDR1 and CDR2 sequences are MNHEY and SMNVEV (reference sequence). The CDR3 spans 15 residues. Trimming stripped 3 bases from V and 2 bases from J, with 13 bases between. The CDR3 sequence is CASSLQGLPQETQYF. The DNA of the CDR3 is TGTGCCAGCAGTTTGCAGGGACTCCCGCAAGAGACCCAGTACTTC.

This sequence joins TRBV6-5 and TRBJ1-5; tentatively, D is TRBD1 (5 bases). CDR1 and CDR2 (germline): MNHEY, SVGAGI. The V end lost 7 bases, the J end lost 1 base, and 11 bases lay between the germline ends. The CDR3 loop spans 14 amino acids. The CDR3 bases are TGTGCCAGCACCGACGGGGCGAGCAATCAGCCCCAGCATTTT. This sequence encodes CASTDGASNQPQHF.

The chain links TRBV5-1 to TRBJ1-6; TRBD1 matches 7 bases. The V and J ends lost 1 base and 8 bases, in that order; junction bases with no gene match: 6. This CDR3 contains 15 residues. Germline V lookup: CDR1 SGHRS, CDR2 YFSETQ. CDR3 residues: CASSLNGQGDSPLHF. The CDR3 region has the DNA TGCGCCAGCAGCTTGAATGGGCAGGGGGATTCACCCCTCCACTTT.

The gene calls are TRBV5-5 and TRBJ2-5; no clear D gene. Trimming left V 0 bases short and J 1 base short, with 7 bases between. The CDR3 is 14 residues long. The germline V gene has CDR1 SGHKS and CDR2 YYEKEE (reference sequence). The DNA of the CDR3 is TGTGCCAGCAGCTTGGATCAGGCCCAAGAGACCCAGTACTTC. This encodes CASSLDQAQETQYF.

This clonotype came up many times. The V gene is TRBV20-1, the J gene TRBJ2-1; possible D gene TRBD1, 6 bases. From germline, CDR1 is DFQATT and CDR2 SNEGSKA (reference sequence). The CDR3 is made up of 18 amino acids. V dropped 0 bases and J dropped 6 bases, with 24 bases sitting between them. CDR3 protein: CSARDSLQQGNIFNEQFF. CDR3 bases: TGCAGTGCTAGAGATTCCCTACAACAGGGCAACATTTTCAATGAGCAGTTCTTC.

This clonotype showed up many times. V is TRBV7-2 and J is TRBJ2-5, with D possibly TRBD1 on 5 matching bases. The CDR3 has 15 amino acids. Germline CDR1 and CDR2: SGHTA and FQGNSA. V was cut by 1 base and J by 1 base, with 10 bases left in between. The chain's CDR3 is CASSLDSTVQETQYF. The CDR3 DNA follows: TGTGCCAGCAGCTTAGATTCGACAGTCCAAGAGACCCAGTACTTC.

This clonotype appeared a few times. This chain joins TRBV7-9 and TRBJ2-3; D is uncertain. The CDR3 is 16 residues long. V was shortened by 7 bases and J by 0 bases, with 17 bases between the two germline ends. The V gene's germline CDR1 is SEHNR and CDR2 FQNEAQ (reference sequence). CDR3 in DNA: TGTGCCAGCATCAGAACGACGATGACTAGCACAGATACGCAGTATTTT. Translated, it gives CASIRTTMTSTDTQYF.

V usage is TRBV27 and J usage is TRBJ2-7; 7 bases are a match to TRBD1. CDR1 is MNHEY, CDR2 SMNVEV, per germline (reference sequence). The CDR3 sequence is 13 residues long. V was pared by 2 bases and J by 6 bases, with 4 bases of the junction left unmatched. The DNA for the CDR3 is TGTGCCAGCAGTTTAGACAGGGTGGGCGAGCAGTACTTC. Amino acid sequence: CASSLDRVGEQYF.

The CDR3, as DNA: TGTGCCAGCAGTTCCCATTATGGGACGGAGAGGTGGTTTGAGCAGTTCTTC. Translation: CASSSHYGTERWFEQFF. This rearrangement joins TRBV28 to TRBJ2-1, with D perhaps being TRBD1 or TRBD2 (5 bases each). The germline V gene encodes CDR1 MDHEN and CDR2 SYDVKM. The CDR3 has 17 residues. Trimming removed 4 bases at V and 9 bases at J, with 25 bases between.

As to this clonotype: Because the CDR3's place on the DNA is in doubt, the DNA is left out and the CDR3 is given as listed by TCRdb. The chain combines TRBV7-9 with TRBJ2-5; the table's D call, TRBD1, was not checked against the DNA. With termini counted, the CDR3 has 14 amino acids. Germline CDR1 and CDR2: SEHNR and FQNEAQ (reference sequence). This CDR3 is CASSSVVGVGTGYF.

The rearrangement uses TRBV7-8 and TRBJ1-2; D is uncertain. The germline V and J ends were trimmed by 5 bases and 0 bases, with 7 bases remaining between them. Germline CDR1 is SGHVS and CDR2 is FQNEAQ. This CDR3 contains 13 residues. Here the CDR3 reads CASSHRSNYGYTF. Here the CDR3 DNA reads TGTGCCAGCAGCCACCGTTCTAACTATGGCTACACCTTC.